These 9 T cell receptor beta chains were all obtained from the same sample, sequenced in a study of a mutant IDH1 vaccine in newly diagnosed glioma. Time point indicated: week 35, safety follow-up. In every dose of vaccine, 300 ug of mutant IDH1 20-mer peptide was given alongside topical imiquimod. These receptors have no identified antigens. Using immunoSEQ multiplex PCR, the repertoire was profiled, and TCRdb retains in-frame clones only, with some absent. Here the sample spans about 31,000 clones, approximately 78% being singletons. The sequences come from PBMCs, collected from a glioma patient whose treatment included an IDH1 peptide vaccine. The source of these receptors is a woman aged 40 to 50 with glioma.

V usage is TRBV7-9 and J usage is TRBJ2-5; 8 nucleotides agree with TRBD1. Germline V gene sequence: CDR1 SEHNR, CDR2 FQNEAQ (reference sequence). The V and J ends lost 5 bases and 1 base, in that order; junction bases with no gene match: 6. This CDR3 is 15 amino acids long. Here the CDR3 reads CASSRKGQAQETQYF. The CDR3 coding sequence is TGTGCCAGCAGCAGAAAGGGACAGGCCCAAGAGACCCAGTACTTC.

J is TRBJ1-2 and V is TRBV5-1, with a tentative D call TRBD1 (5 bases). The CDR3 totals 13 residues. The V gene's germline CDR1 is SGHRS and CDR2 YFSETQ. V was clipped by 4 bases and J by 4 bases, with 11 bases between them. CDR3 protein: CASSEGRGYGYTF. In DNA form, the CDR3 reads TGCGCCAGCAGCGAGGGGAGAGGCTATGGCTACACCTTC.

The chain uses TRBV6-1 and TRBJ2-7; D possibly matches TRBD1 or TRBD2 (5 bases each). The V gene lost 2 bases and the J gene lost 3 bases, with 11 bases spanning the gap. The CDR3 is 14 residues long. Germline CDR1 is MNHNS and CDR2 is SASEGT. CDR3: CASSEWDQGYEQYF. The CDR3 DNA reads TGTGCCAGCAGTGAATGGGACCAAGGCTACGAGCAGTACTTC.

This clone was recorded a few times. V is TRBV11-2 and J is TRBJ1-3; perhaps TRBD1 as D (5 bases). This CDR3 comprises 15 residues. Germline CDR1 and CDR2: SGHAT and FQNNGV. Trimming pared 1 base from V and 4 bases from J, leaving 11 bases between. CDR3 region: CASSLGGLRGNTIYF. For the CDR3, the DNA is TGTGCCAGCAGCTTAGGGGGCTTGAGGGGAAACACCATATATTTT.

This rearrangement joins TRBV19 to TRBJ2-7; TRBD1 aligns across 8 bases. From germline, CDR1 is LNHDA and CDR2 SQIVND (reference sequence). The CDR3 totals 15 residues. V was pared by 5 bases and J by 6 bases, with 12 bases of the junction left unmatched. In nucleotides, the CDR3 is TGTGCCAGTAGTCCCCGGGACAGGATTCTGGCCGAGCAGTACTTC. This encodes CASSPRDRILAEQYF.

The rearrangement joins TRBV30 to TRBJ1-2, with no clear D. There are 15 residues in the CDR3. V was trimmed by 0 bases and J by 1 base, leaving 12 bases between them. Per the germline V gene, CDR1 is GTSNPN and CDR2 is SVGIG (reference sequence). CDR3 sequence: CAWSVTPTFNYGYTF. The CDR3 bases are TGTGCCTGGAGTGTAACTCCGACATTTAACTATGGCTACACCTTC.

The chain joins TRBV5-1 to TRBJ1-1; D uncertain. The CDR3 length is 13 residues. CDR1 and CDR2 (germline): SGHRS, YFSETQ. Trimming took 0 bases from V and 4 from J, leaving 7 bases between them. Written as DNA, the CDR3 is TGCGCCAGCAGCTTGGCCATTGGCACTGAAGCTTTCTTT. Translated, it gives CASSLAIGTEAFF.

This sequence joins TRBV7-2 and TRBJ2-7; 7 bases fit TRBD1. The CDR3 is 14 amino acids. With V trimmed by 3 bases and J by 8 bases, 10 bases remained unmatched. CDR1 is SGHTA, CDR2 FQGNSA, per germline. The CDR3 reads CASSFRQGQRKQYF. The CDR3 nucleotides are TGTGCCAGCAGCTTTCGACAGGGTCAAAGAAAGCAGTACTTC.

This clone was recorded once. The chain carries TRBV18 and TRBJ1-3; D uncertain. The germline V gene encodes CDR1 KGHSH and CDR2 LQKENI. The CDR3 is made up of 15 amino acids. The V and J ends lost 8 bases and 0 bases respectively, with 14 bases between them. For the CDR3, the DNA is TGTGCCAGCCTATACCCCAGAGTCTCTGGAAACACCATATATTTT. Its protein is CASLYPRVSGNTIYF. Together with reference TRBV18 and TRBJ1-3, the CDR3 gives the full variable domain: NAGVMQNPRHLVRRRGQEARLRCSPMKGHSHVYWYRQLPEEGLKFMVYLQKENIIDESGMPKERFSAEFPKEGPSILRIQQVVRGDSAAYFCASLYPRVSGNTIYFGEGSWLTVV.